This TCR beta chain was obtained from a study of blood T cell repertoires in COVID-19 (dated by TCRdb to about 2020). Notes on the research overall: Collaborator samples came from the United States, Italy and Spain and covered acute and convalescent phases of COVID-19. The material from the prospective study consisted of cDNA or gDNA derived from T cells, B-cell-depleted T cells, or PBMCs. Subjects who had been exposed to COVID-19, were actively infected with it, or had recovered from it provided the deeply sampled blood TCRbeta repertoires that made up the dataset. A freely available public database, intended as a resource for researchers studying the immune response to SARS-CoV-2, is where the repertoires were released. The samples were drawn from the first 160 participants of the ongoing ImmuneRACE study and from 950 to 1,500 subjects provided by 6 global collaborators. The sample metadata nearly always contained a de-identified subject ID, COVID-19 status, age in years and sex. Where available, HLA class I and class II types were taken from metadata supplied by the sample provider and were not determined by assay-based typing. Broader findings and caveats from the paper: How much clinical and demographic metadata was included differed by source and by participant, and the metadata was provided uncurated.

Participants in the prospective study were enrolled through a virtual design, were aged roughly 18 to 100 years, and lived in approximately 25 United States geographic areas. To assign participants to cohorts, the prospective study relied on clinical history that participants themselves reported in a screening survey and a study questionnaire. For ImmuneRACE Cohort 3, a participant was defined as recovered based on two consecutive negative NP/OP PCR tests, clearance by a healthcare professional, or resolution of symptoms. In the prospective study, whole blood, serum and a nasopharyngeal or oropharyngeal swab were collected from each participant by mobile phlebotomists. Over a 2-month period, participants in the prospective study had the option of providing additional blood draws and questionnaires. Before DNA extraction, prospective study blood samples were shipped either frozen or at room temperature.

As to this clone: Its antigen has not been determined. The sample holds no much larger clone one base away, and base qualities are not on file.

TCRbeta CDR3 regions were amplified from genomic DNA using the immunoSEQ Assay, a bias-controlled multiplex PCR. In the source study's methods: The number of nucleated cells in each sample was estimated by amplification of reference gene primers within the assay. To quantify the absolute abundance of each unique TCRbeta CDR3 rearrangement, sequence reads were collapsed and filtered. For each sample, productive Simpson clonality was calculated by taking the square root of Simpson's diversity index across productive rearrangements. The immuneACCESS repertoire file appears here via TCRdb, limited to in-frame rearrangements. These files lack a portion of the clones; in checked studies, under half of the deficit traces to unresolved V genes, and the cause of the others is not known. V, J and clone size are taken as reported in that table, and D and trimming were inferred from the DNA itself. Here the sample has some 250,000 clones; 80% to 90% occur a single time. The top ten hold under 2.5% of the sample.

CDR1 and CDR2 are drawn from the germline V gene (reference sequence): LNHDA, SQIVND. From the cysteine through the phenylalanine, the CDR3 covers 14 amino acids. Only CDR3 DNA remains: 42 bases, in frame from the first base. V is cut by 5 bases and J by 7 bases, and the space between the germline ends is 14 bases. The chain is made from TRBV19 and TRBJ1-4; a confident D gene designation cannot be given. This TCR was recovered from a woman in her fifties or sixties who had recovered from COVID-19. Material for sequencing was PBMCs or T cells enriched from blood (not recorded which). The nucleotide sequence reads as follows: TGTGCCAGTAGTCCCGGACTTAATGCTGAAAAACTGTTTTTT. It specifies CASSPGLNAEKLFF. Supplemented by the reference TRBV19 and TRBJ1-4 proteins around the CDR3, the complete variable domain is DGGITQSPKYLFRKEGQNVTLSCEQNLNHDAMYWYRQDPGQGLRLIYYSQIVNDFQKGDIAEGYSVSREKKESFPLTVTSAQKNPTAFYLCASSPGLNAEKLFFGSGTQLSVL.